Sequencing of this T cell receptor (beta chain) was carried out in a study of blood T cells in healthy people across ages (dated by TCRdb to between 2015 and 2016). General notes on the study: In model experiments, template switching captured roughly one uniquely barcoded TCR beta cDNA molecule for every two T cells. The study measured age-related changes in TCR beta repertoire diversity using deep sequencing normalized with unique cDNA molecular identifiers. Four age groups were formed from the donors: young (average about 17 years), middle-aged (roughly 38), aged (approximately 60) and long-lived (more than 75). Two additional independent replicas of 1 million unique cDNA reads from the same blood draw were analyzed for two donors (one aged 18 to 29 and one aged 80 or older). Points the paper makes about the study in general: Because profiling used bulk unsorted PBMCs, naive and antigen-experienced compartments could not be compared conclusively. As age increased, observed TCR beta diversity per million T cells dropped in a roughly linear way, and a significant reduction was already evident by age 40. Because donor CMV infection status was unknown, age-related changes in expanded clonotypes were potentially confounded. Estimates of total diversity from one million sequenced T cells were regarded as lower bounds and underestimates. There was a strong correlation between observed TCR beta diversity and the percentage of naive T cells measured by flow cytometry. Compared with the aged group, the long-lived group had more naive CD4+ T cells, fewer expanded clones and increased TCR diversity, suggesting age selection.

Via the germline V gene (reference sequence), CDR1 is DFQATT and CDR2 SNEGSKA. A distance of 9 bases separates the germline ends of V and J, which lose 2 bases and 5 bases respectively. Taken from cysteine to phenylalanine, the CDR3 has 12 residues. The DNA shown is the 36-base CDR3, in frame from base 1. The library came from 5' RACE. For sequencing, an Illumina HiSeq 2500 was employed. A second PCR of about 7 to 12 cycles was run with a J-beta primer mix and a sample-barcoded 5' primer. A unique molecular identifier was introduced onto each TCR beta cDNA molecule by a template-switch 5' adaptor carrying 12 random nucleotides. At least 2.5 million CDR3-containing paired-end reads were obtained from each sample. All of the RNA was converted into first-strand cDNA using the Mint cDNA synthesis kit, with a TRBC-specific oligonucleotide serving as the primer. All cDNA was treated with uracil-DNA glycosylase and then went through a first 18-cycle PCR with the universal primers M1SS and BC2_uni_R. The published analysis was carried out like this. Normalization of each sample was performed by random selection of 1 million high-quality reads, each carrying a distinct molecular identifier. Instead of being binned into consensus sequences, reads with shared molecular identifiers were discarded. CDR3 identification, clonotype clustering and error correction used MiTCR with a Q25 quality threshold and the strictest error-elimination algorithm. A nonparametric unseen species model using Euler transformation provided a lower-bound estimate of total TCR beta diversity. TCRdb itself trimmed the public reads at Q25 with fastp, ran MiXCR and retained productive beta chains. A single entry per CDR3 protein holds the most common genes and DNA from its merged rows. TCRdb assigned the V and J calls; the authors' analysis was not used. In this sample the table shows just under 550,000 distinct CDR3 sequences, approximately 25% of which occur a single time. The ten largest clones take up roughly 9.4% of the sample.

The roughly 42 donors, aged roughly 6 to 95 years, were systemically healthy Caucasian individuals from Russia. Ten milliliters of peripheral blood were drawn from each donor into EDTA-treated Vacutainer tubes. Ficoll-Paque density-gradient centrifugation was used to isolate PBMCs, with at least 7 million obtained per sample. Total RNA was extracted from PBMCs with Trizol reagent, with at least 5 micrograms obtained per sample. Naive CD45RAhigh/CD27high T cell percentages were measured by flow cytometry on a PBMC aliquot from every donor. Comment on this clonotype: The antigen this receptor binds is unknown. Per-nucleotide qualities are absent, and no much larger clonotype sits a single base away.

These same data were also listed under a study on T cells of mothers and their children. The second study's paper adds: Nine systemically healthy Caucasian individuals served as donors, namely three mothers together with their six children. cDNA synthesis consumed the entire amount of extracted RNA, loaded at approximately 1.5 ug RNA in each 15 ul reaction. In the second PCR, sample barcodes and 2-4 random nucleotides were introduced via the M1S primer. Over 8 million TCR beta CDR3 reads were obtained for each mother, and 2.5 million to 3 million reads were obtained for each child. Thymic selection shapes the output of TCR recombination in a similar way in related and unrelated pairs, and inherited differences have a minor effect. Normalized repertoire overlap was always found to be slightly, but never significantly, higher in related mother-child pairs than in unrelated mother-child pairs. Persistent microchimeric T cell clones were not detected, at a sensitivity of around 100 clones per million clonotypes. The study used deep NGS to compare TCR beta repertoires of mothers and children, seeking features distinguishing related mother-child pairs from unrelated individuals. The mean age was roughly 40 +/- 4 years for the mothers and around 10 +/- 4 years for the children. After adapters were ligated using NEBNext reagents, the libraries underwent 100+100 nt paired-end sequencing on an Illumina HiSeq 2000. Mother and child libraries were prepared a month apart and sequenced in separate runs to prevent cross-contamination. Between roughly 450,000 and 2,000,000 distinct TCR beta clonotypes were identified per donor. Naive TCR beta clonotypes were estimated from low-frequency clonotypes matched to each donor's FACS-determined naive share, without sorting.

The chain links TRBV20-1 with TRBJ2-5, with no reliable assignment of the D segment. The sample consisted of blood. This receptor was obtained from a boy between 10 and 17 years old in good health. The CDR3 corresponds to CSARKLGETQYF. The nucleotide sequence reads as follows: TGCAGTGCTAGAAAGCTTGGGGAGACCCAGTACTTC.